This TCR beta chain was captured in a study of blood T cell repertoires in COVID-19. As for the study in general: Samples of COVID-19 (acute and convalescent) were obtained from the United States, Italy and Spain. Sources were T cells, B-cell-depleted T cells, or PBMCs; the material itself was cDNA or gDNA.

Clones were sequenced by immunoSEQ multiplex PCR, and TCRdb holds only the in-frame ones, with some missing. This sample yields roughly 140,000 clones, of which 88% are seen a single time; about 10% belongs to the top ten. Germline-derived CDR1 and CDR2 are SGHNT and YENEEA. V was cut by 5 bases and J by 2 bases, with 16 bases left in between. The CDR3 has 15 amino acids. Sequencing input: peripheral blood. This clonotype was obtained from a man over 45 with active or convalescent COVID-19. This chain connects TRBV11-3 to TRBJ2-7; D might be TRBD1 (6 bases). CDR3 residues: CASSLRPGETYEQYF. CDR3 coding DNA: TGTGCCAGCAGCCTTCGCCCAGGGGAAACCTACGAGCAGTACTTC.